The rows below give T cell receptor beta chains drawn from one sample of a study of blood T cell repertoires in COVID-19. Measured with immunoSEQ multiplex PCR; TCRdb has only the in-frame clones, and not every one. The sample gives 150,000 to 200,000 clones, around 85% of which show up once; approximately 3% is in the top ten. The sample taken for sequencing was peripheral blood. These receptors were obtained from a human donor with acute or convalescent COVID-19. The donor label of this sample is uncertain. CDR3s include the opening cysteine and the closing phenylalanine or tryptophan. Each record gives: J gene, D gene, clone size, V gene, CDR3 DNA, CDR3 protein. The D gene is left open where the match is weak. Not every row has a clone size; where given, it reads once, few, many or a size class.

>TRBJ1-2|NA|NA|TRBV30
TGTGCCTGGAGCCGTGGCCGGGACACGGAATTATATGGCTACACCTTC
CAWSRGRDTELYGYTF
>TRBJ2-7|NA|NA|TRBV7-8
TGTGCCAGCAGCTTAGACAGGGTTTCCTACGAGCAGTACTTC
CASSLDRVSYEQYF
>TRBJ1-2|TRBD1|NA|TRBV7-2
TGTGCCAGCAGCTTGACTTGGGGACAGGGGATCTATGGCTACACCTTC
CASSLTWGQGIYGYTF
>TRBJ1-5|TRBD1|NA|TRBV7-2
TGTGCCAGCAGCCCTCAGGGGGGCAGCCAGCCCCAGCATTTT
CASSPQGGSQPQHF
>TRBJ1-1|NA|NA|TRBV28
TGTGCCAGCAGTCGCAGCAGGATTGAAGCTTTCTTT
CASSRSRIEAFF
>TRBJ1-1|NA|NA|TRBV7-8
TGTGCCAGCAGCTTAACAGCCAACACTGAAGCTTTCTTT
CASSLTANTEAFF
>TRBJ1-2|NA|NA|TRBV19
TGTGCCAGTAGAACAGGAAACTATGGCTACACCTTC
CASRTGNYGYTF
>TRBJ2-3|TRBD2|NA|TRBV15
TGTGCCACCAGCGTGGGGCGGGGGGCCCCAGTGGATACGCAGTATTTT
CATSVGRGAPVDTQYF
>TRBJ1-5|NA|NA|TRBV2
TGTGCCAGCAGCATACCCCAGGGCCGCCAGCCCCAGCATTTT
CASSIPQGRQPQHF
>TRBJ2-1|TRBD2|NA|TRBV5-1
TGCGCCAGCAGCTTGGGACTAGCGGGGGGGAAGAATGAGCAGTTCTTC
CASSLGLAGGKNEQFF
>TRBJ1-2|NA|NA|TRBV5-4
TGTGCCAGCAGCTTGTGGCAGGGGCACGGCTACACCTTC
CASSLWQGHGYTF
>TRBJ1-2|NA|few|TRBV2
TGTGCCAGCAGCCTAGGACATAGTGGCTATGGCTACACCTTC
CASSLGHSGYGYTF
>TRBJ2-7|NA|NA|TRBV30
TGTGCCTGGAGTGTTTGGCAGGGAATCCAGTACTTC
CAWSVWQGIQYF
>TRBJ1-2|TRBD1|NA|TRBV6-6
TGTGCCAGCAGCCCCGACAGGGCTAACTATGGCTACACCTTC
CASSPDRANYGYTF
>TRBJ1-3|NA|NA|TRBV5-4
TGTGCCAGCAGCTTGACAGGGAACTCTGGAAACACCATATATTTT
CASSLTGNSGNTIYF
>TRBJ1-4|NA|once|TRBV6-5
TGTGCCAGCCCCCAGAATGAAAAACTGTTTTTT
CASPQNEKLFF